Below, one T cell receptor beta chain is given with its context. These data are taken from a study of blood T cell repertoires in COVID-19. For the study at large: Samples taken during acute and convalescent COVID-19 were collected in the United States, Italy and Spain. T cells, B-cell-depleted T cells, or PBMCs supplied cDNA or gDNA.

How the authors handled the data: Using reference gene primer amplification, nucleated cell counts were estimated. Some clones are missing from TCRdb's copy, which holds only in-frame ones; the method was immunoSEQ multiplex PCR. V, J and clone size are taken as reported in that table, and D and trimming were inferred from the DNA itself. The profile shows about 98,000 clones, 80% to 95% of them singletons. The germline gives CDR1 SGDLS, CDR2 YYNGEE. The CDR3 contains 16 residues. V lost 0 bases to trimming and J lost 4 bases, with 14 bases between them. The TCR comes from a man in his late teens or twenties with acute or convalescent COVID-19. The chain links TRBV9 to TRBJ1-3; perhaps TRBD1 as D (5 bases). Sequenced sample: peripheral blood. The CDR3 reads CASSVGRGSYGNTIYF. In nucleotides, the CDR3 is TGTGCCAGCAGCGTAGGTCGGGGGTCTTACGGAAACACCATATATTTT. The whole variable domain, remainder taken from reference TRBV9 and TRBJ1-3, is DSGVTQTPKHLITATGQRVTLRCSPRSGDLSVYWYQQSLDQGLQFLIQYYNGEERAKGNILERFSAQQFPDLHSELNLSSLELGDSALYFCASSVGRGSYGNTIYFGEGSWLTVV.